Each of the 5 T cell receptor beta chains below was sequenced from the same sample in a study of shared clonotypes between healthy human individuals. Sequenced by immunoSEQ multiplex PCR; TCRdb stores in-frame clones only, minus some. The table lists 2,500,000 or so clones, approximately 92% of them singletons. Input material: naive CD4+ T cells sorted from blood. Subset of the sample: CD45RA+ positively selected. These receptors were collected from a man aged 18-30 years in good health.

The V call is TRBV18, the J call TRBJ2-5; 12 bases are shared with TRBD2. This CDR3 is 16 amino acids long. Germline V gives CDR1 KGHSH, CDR2 LQKENI. V shed 3 bases, J shed 6 bases, and the junction held 8 bases outside the gene matches. The CDR3 DNA follows: TGTGCCAGCTCACCGGAAACTAGCGGGGGGTTTCAGACCCAGTACTTC. Protein sequence: CASSPETSGGFQTQYF. Together with reference TRBV18 and TRBJ2-5, the CDR3 gives the full variable domain: NAGVMQNPRHLVRRRGQEARLRCSPMKGHSHVYWYRQLPEEGLKFMVYLQKENIIDESGMPKERFSAEFPKEGPSILRIQQVVRGDSAAYFCASSPETSGGFQTQYFGPGTRLLVL.

This sequence joins TRBV28 and TRBJ1-4; D is undetermined. V lost 5 bases and J 4 bases, leaving 11 bases between the germline ends. The CDR3 loop spans 14 amino acids. Germline lookup yields CDR1 MDHEN and CDR2 SYDVKM. CDR3 sequence reads: CASSTGSINEKLFF. The CDR3 DNA sequence: TGTGCCAGCAGTACCGGGTCCATTAATGAAAAACTGTTTTTT.

This clone was found a few times. The chain carries TRBV6-5 and TRBJ2-7; D is perhaps TRBD2 (5 bases). CDR3 length equals 13 residues. Trimming removed 6 bases at V and 2 bases at J, with 11 bases between. Germline V lookup: CDR1 MNHEY, CDR2 SVGAGI. CDR3 region: CASSKPGTYEQYF. Here the CDR3 DNA reads TGTGCCAGCAGCAAACCGGGAACCTACGAGCAGTACTTC.

The chain combines TRBV18 with TRBJ1-1, with 11 bases aligning to TRBD1. CDR3 length: 16 residues. J gave up 4 bases and V 0 bases, and 4 bases lay outside the gene matches. Germline V gene data show CDR1 as KGHSH and CDR2 as LQKENI. CDR3 loop: CASSPPTGQGATEAFF. CDR3 sequence (DNA): TGTGCCAGCTCACCACCGACAGGACAGGGGGCCACTGAAGCTTTCTTT.

The CDR3 spells CASSLEGRYGYTF. CDR3 DNA sequence: TGTGCCAGCAGCTTGGAAGGGAGGTATGGCTACACCTTC. V is TRBV5-4 and J is TRBJ1-2; the D is unclear. The CDR3 length is 13 residues. Per germline, CDR1 SGHNT and CDR2 YYREEE (reference sequence). V dropped 0 bases and J dropped 5 bases, with 8 bases sitting between them.